A single sample gave rise to the 21 T cell receptor beta chains below, sequenced in a study of shared clonotypes between healthy human individuals. Sequencing was performed with immunoSEQ multiplex PCR; in TCRdb, only in-frame clones are kept and a portion is missing. The data hold 2 million to 3 million clones, with approximately 92% observed a single time. Sequenced sample: naive CD4+ T cells sorted from blood. Subset given: CD45RA+ positively selected. The receptors here all came from a man younger than 30 in good health.

The J gene is TRBJ2-1, the V gene TRBV9, with D unresolved. Germline assignment: CDR1 SGDLS and CDR2 YYNGEE. The CDR3 is 15 residues long. Trimming removed 0 bases at V and 2 bases at J, with 9 bases between. CDR3 nucleotide sequence: TGTGCCAGCAGCGTAGGTCCGGCTACCTACAATGAGCAGTTCTTC. Protein: CASSVGPATYNEQFF.

The chain links TRBV29-1 to TRBJ2-7; D unclear. There are 13 residues in the CDR3. Per the germline V gene, CDR1 is SQVTM and CDR2 is ANQGSEA. The ends were cut back, 5 bases at V and 0 bases at J, with 11 bases in the middle. CDR3 coding DNA: TGCAGCGTTCAGTTGGACGGCTCCTACGAGCAGTACTTC. Its translation: CSVQLDGSYEQYF.

This clone came up once. The chain recombines TRBV5-4 with TRBJ2-2, with TRBD1 matching over 9 bases. The CDR3 spans 16 residues. V was pared by 5 bases and J by 5 bases, with 10 bases of the junction left unmatched. Germline-derived CDR1 and CDR2 are SGHNT and YYREEE (reference sequence). The CDR3 sequence: CASRPKPGQGTGELFF. For the CDR3, the DNA is TGTGCCAGCAGACCGAAACCGGGACAGGGAACCGGGGAGCTGTTTTTT.

On this clone: In the same sample, other DNA sequences code for this CDR3. This chain links TRBV6-5 with TRBJ1-3, with D tentatively TRBD1 (6 bases). Germline CDR1 is MNHEY and CDR2 is SVGAGI. V was trimmed by 4 bases and J by 0 bases, leaving 10 bases between them. The CDR3 is made up of 15 amino acids. CDR3 amino acids: CASSSQGSSGNTIYF. CDR3 bases: TGTGCCAGCAGTTCCCAGGGGTCCTCTGGAAACACCATATATTTT.

This clone was found once. The rearrangement links TRBV19 to TRBJ2-1, with D possibly matching TRBD1 (5 bases). Germline lookup yields CDR1 LNHDA and CDR2 SQIVND (reference sequence). Trimming cost V 4 bases and J 7 bases, with 11 bases left between them. CDR3 length: 13 amino acids. CDR3 coding DNA: TGTGCCAGTAGTACGAGACAGAGGAATGAGCAGTTCTTC. This sequence encodes CASSTRQRNEQFF.

For this clone: This same CDR3 is encoded by further DNA sequences in the sample. This CDR3 reads CASSPQSTDTQYF. The CDR3 DNA follows: TGCGCCAGCAGCCCCCAAAGCACAGATACGCAGTATTTT. The J gene is TRBJ2-3, the V gene TRBV5-1; no clear D gene. The CDR3 is 13 amino acids. Germline-derived CDR1 and CDR2 are SGHRS and YFSETQ. The V gene lost 4 bases and the J gene lost 0 bases, with 6 bases spanning the gap.

This clone appeared once. The rearrangement joins TRBV4-2 to TRBJ2-5; 12 nucleotides line up with TRBD2. Germline assignment: CDR1 LGHNA and CDR2 YNFKEQ. This CDR3 is 15 amino acids long. Unmatched junction bases numbered 5, after V lost 4 bases and J lost 5 bases. For the CDR3, the DNA is TGTGCCAGCAGCCCCCTAGCGGGGGGGCCGGAGACCCAGTACTTC. Amino acid sequence: CASSPLAGGPETQYF.

The V gene is TRBV4-1, the J gene TRBJ1-5; no clear D gene. The germline V and J ends were trimmed by 0 bases and 9 bases, with 9 bases remaining between them. CDR3 length: 13 amino acids. Germline V gene lookup returns CDR1 MGHRA and CDR2 YSYEKL. In nucleotides, the CDR3 is TGCGCCAGCAGCCAAGATGGTGTCGGGCCCCAGCATTTT. Protein: CASSQDGVGPQHF.

The V and J genes are TRBV5-1 and TRBJ2-1; D unclear. Trimming took 3 bases from V and 4 from J, leaving 8 bases between them. Germline V CDR1 and CDR2: SGHRS, YFSETQ. The CDR3 runs to 13 residues. The CDR3 DNA sequence: TGCGCCAGCAGCTCCTATCTGTACAATGAGCAGTTCTTC. This gives the protein CASSSYLYNEQFF.

The chain couples TRBV4-1 to TRBJ2-7; no firm D call. With 2 bases removed from V and 1 base from J, the gap between germline ends came to 9 bases. Germline V lookup: CDR1 MGHRA, CDR2 YSYEKL. The CDR3 sequence is 14 residues long. The CDR3 sequence is CASSQSLASYEQYF. The CDR3 DNA follows: TGCGCCAGCAGCCAATCTCTCGCATCCTACGAGCAGTACTTC.

The V and J genes are TRBV10-2 and TRBJ1-5, with D perhaps TRBD1 (5 bases). CDR1 is WSHSY, CDR2 SAAADI, per germline. The V and J ends lost 0 bases and 1 base respectively, with 13 bases between them. This CDR3 spans 17 amino acids. CDR3 sequence: CASSESGLGRSNQPQHF. The CDR3 region has the DNA TGCGCCAGCAGTGAGTCAGGGTTGGGGCGAAGCAATCAGCCCCAGCATTTT.

The rearrangement joins TRBV5-4 to TRBJ1-2; D is undetermined. CDR3 length equals 13 residues. The ends were cut back, 4 bases at V and 0 bases at J, with 7 bases in the middle. Germline CDR1 and CDR2: SGHNT and YYREEE (reference sequence). CDR3 bases: TGTGCCAGCAGCATCGACGCTAACTATGGCTACACCTTC. This sequence encodes CASSIDANYGYTF.

The V and J genes are TRBV30 and TRBJ1-1; D uncertain. Germline-derived CDR1 and CDR2 are GTSNPN and SVGIG (reference sequence). V lost 5 bases to trimming and J lost 7 bases, with 20 bases between them. The CDR3 extends over 14 amino acids. The CDR3 sequence: CAWGLGGGRGEAFF. The CDR3, as DNA: TGTGCCTGGGGGTTAGGAGGTGGGCGAGGTGAAGCTTTCTTT.

This rearrangement joins TRBV10-3 to TRBJ2-7; 9 bases align to TRBD1. This CDR3 has 15 residues. Per the germline V gene, CDR1 is ENHRY and CDR2 is SYGVKD. The junction had 2 bases not matched to a gene; V was cut back by 2 bases and J by 0 bases. The CDR3 DNA is TGTGCCATCAGTGAGGGGACAGGGCACTCCTACGAGCAGTACTTC. This encodes CAISEGTGHSYEQYF.

Worth noting for this clone: This may be a read error: a much more frequent sequence differs by one nucleotide. Different DNA sequences within this sample yield the same CDR3. The V call is TRBV7-8, the J call TRBJ1-5; D remains ambiguous. The CDR3 totals 13 residues. Germline V gives CDR1 SGHVS, CDR2 FQNEAQ. Trimming stripped 3 bases from V and 0 bases from J, with 3 bases between. CDR3: CASSFDSNQPQHF. The CDR3 nucleotides read TGTGCCAGCAGCTTCGATAGCAATCAGCCCCAGCATTTT.

The chain carries TRBV7-2 and TRBJ2-3, with D possibly TRBD2 on 6 matching bases. The CDR3 runs to 17 residues. Germline CDR1 and CDR2: SGHTA and FQGNSA. The V end was cut by 3 bases, the J end by 0 bases, with 16 bases between. The CDR3 sequence is CASSLFGAGSSTDTQYF. CDR3 DNA: TGTGCCAGCAGCTTGTTTGGGGCGGGATCTAGCACAGATACGCAGTATTTT. Together with reference TRBV7-2 and TRBJ2-3, the CDR3 gives the full variable domain: GAGVSQSPSNKVTEKGKDVELRCDPISGHTALYWYRQSLGQGLEFLIYFQGNSAPDKSGLPSDRFSAERTGGSVSTLTIQRTQQEDSAVYLCASSLFGAGSSTDTQYFGPGTRLTVL.

The chain is built from TRBV7-9 and TRBJ2-5, with TRBD2 identical over 9 bases. Germline values: CDR1 SEHNR, CDR2 FQNEAQ (reference sequence). This CDR3 spans 15 amino acids. With 2 bases clipped from V and 2 bases from J, the junction kept 3 bases outside the gene matches. CDR3 DNA: TGTGCCAGCAGCTTACCCCTAGCGGGACAAGAGACCCAGTACTTC. Encoded protein: CASSLPLAGQETQYF.

This rearrangement joins TRBV6-5 to TRBJ2-1; 7 bases agree with TRBD1. With 5 bases clipped from V and 8 bases from J, the junction kept 12 bases outside the gene matches. The germline CDR1 and CDR2 sequences are MNHEY and SVGAGI. This CDR3 region has 15 residues. The CDR3 is CASSKPGQFSHEQFF. CDR3 DNA: TGTGCCAGCAGTAAACCGGGACAGTTCTCCCATGAGCAGTTCTTC.

The gene calls are TRBV6-1 and TRBJ1-5; 11 bases line up with TRBD1. This CDR3 has 14 residues. The germline gives CDR1 MNHNS, CDR2 SASEGT. Losses at the gene ends were 9 bases for V and 4 bases for J; bases not matched to a gene: 5. The CDR3 region is CASRTGGLNQPQHF. CDR3 DNA: TGTGCCAGTAGGACAGGGGGCCTTAATCAGCCCCAGCATTTT.

The gene calls are TRBV5-8 and TRBJ1-1, with D tentatively TRBD1 (6 bases). This CDR3 has 17 amino acids. V was trimmed by 0 bases and J by 0 bases, leaving 15 bases between them. Germline assignment: CDR1 SGHTS and CDR2 YDEGEE. The CDR3 bases are TGTGCCAGCAGCTTGGCAGACAGGTCGAGTATGAACACTGAAGCTTTCTTT. This codes for CASSLADRSSMNTEAFF.

This chain joins TRBV18 and TRBJ2-6; maybe TRBD1 (6 bases). The CDR3 spans 19 residues. Trimming took off 2 bases at V and 2 bases at J, with 19 bases between the two ends. Germline lookup yields CDR1 KGHSH and CDR2 LQKENI. The CDR3 region has the DNA TGTGCCAGCTCACCAGATAGTCCAGGGGATTTAACTGGGGCCAACGTCCTGACTTTC. Amino acid sequence: CASSPDSPGDLTGANVLTF.